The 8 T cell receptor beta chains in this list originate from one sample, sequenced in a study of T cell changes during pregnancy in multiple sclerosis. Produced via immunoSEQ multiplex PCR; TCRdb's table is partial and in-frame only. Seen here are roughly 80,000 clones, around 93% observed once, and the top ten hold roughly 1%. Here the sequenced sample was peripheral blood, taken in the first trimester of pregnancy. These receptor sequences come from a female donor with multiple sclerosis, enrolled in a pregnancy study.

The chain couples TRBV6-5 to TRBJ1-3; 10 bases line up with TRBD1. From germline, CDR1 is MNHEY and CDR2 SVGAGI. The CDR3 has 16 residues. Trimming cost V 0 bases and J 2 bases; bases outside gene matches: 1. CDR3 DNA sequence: TGTGCCAGCAGTTACTCCGGACAGGGGGCTGGAAACACCATATATTTT. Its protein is CASSYSGQGAGNTIYF.

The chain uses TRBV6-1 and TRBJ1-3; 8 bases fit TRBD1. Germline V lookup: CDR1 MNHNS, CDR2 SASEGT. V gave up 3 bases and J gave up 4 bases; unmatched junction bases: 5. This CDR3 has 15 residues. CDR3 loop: CASSEQGAKGNTIYF. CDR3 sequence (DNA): TGTGCCAGCAGTGAGCAGGGGGCGAAAGGAAACACCATATATTTT.

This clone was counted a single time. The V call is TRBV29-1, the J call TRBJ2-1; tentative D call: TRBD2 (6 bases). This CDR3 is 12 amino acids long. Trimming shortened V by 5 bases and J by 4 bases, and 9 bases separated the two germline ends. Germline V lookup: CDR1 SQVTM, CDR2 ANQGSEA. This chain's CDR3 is CSVTREYNEQFF. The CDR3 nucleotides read TGCAGCGTTACACGGGAGTACAATGAGCAGTTCTTC.

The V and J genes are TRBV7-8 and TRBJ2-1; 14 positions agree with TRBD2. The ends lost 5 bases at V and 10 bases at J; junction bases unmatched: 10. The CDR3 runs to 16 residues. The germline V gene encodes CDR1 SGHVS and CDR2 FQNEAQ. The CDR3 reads CASSARLAGGPKEQFF. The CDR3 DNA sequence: TGTGCCAGCAGCGCGCGACTAGCGGGAGGGCCCAAGGAGCAGTTCTTC. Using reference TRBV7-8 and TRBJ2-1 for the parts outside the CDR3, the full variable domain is GAGVSQSPRYKVAKRGQDVALRCDPISGHVSLFWYQQALGQGPEFLTYFQNEAQLDKSGLPSDRFFAERPEGSVSTLKIQRTQQEDSAVYLCASSARLAGGPKEQFFGPGTRLTVL.

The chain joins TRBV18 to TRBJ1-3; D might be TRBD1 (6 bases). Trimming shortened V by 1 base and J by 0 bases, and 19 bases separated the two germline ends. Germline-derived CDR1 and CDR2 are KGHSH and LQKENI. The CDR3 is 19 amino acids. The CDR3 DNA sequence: TGTGCCAGCTCACCACTAAAAGGGGGAGCCCCTGGCTCTGGAAACACCATATATTTT. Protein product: CASSPLKGGAPGSGNTIYF.

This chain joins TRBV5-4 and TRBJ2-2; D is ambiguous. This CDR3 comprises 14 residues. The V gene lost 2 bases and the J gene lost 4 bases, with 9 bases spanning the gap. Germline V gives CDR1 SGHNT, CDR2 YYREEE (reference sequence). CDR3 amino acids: CASSLRETTGELFF. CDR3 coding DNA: TGTGCCAGCAGCTTAAGAGAAACCACCGGGGAGCTGTTTTTT.

CDR3 DNA sequence: TGTGCCAGCAGCTCCGGATTGGGCGGCAATCAGCCCCAGCATTTT. Amino acid sequence: CASSSGLGGNQPQHF. This rearrangement joins TRBV7-2 to TRBJ1-5, with unresolved D. V was trimmed by 4 bases and J by 2 bases, leaving 12 bases between them. Germline-derived CDR1 and CDR2 are SGHTA and FQGNSA. CDR3 length: 15 residues.

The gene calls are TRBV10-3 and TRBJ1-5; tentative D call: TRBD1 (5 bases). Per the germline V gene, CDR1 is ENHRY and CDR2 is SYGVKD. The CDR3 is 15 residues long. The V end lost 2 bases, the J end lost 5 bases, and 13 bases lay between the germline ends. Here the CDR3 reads CAISEGTAGHQPQHF. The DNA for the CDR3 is TGTGCCATCAGTGAGGGGACTGCAGGGCATCAGCCCCAGCATTTT.